This T cell receptor (beta chain) was identified during a study of T cells in Graves' hyperthyroidism and ophthalmopathy. Amplified regions were TCR beta CDR3 sequences from RNA transcripts. A first-round RT-PCR of the TCR CDR3 used the HTBI primer set. TCRdb used MiXCR to reprocess the multiplex PCR reads, holding one entry per CDR3 protein. This table holds under 550,000 distinct CDR3 sequences, less than 20% found once. This clonotype was picked up a small number of times. The antigen is undetermined. In the ophthalmopathy cohort, Clinical Activity Score was at least 3, NOSPECS grade at least 4, and duration under 3 months. Diagnoses were made from clinical symptoms, serum measures (thyroxine and TRAb), thyroid ultrasound and orbital computed tomography. From germline, CDR1 is SNHLY and CDR2 FYNNEI. The CDR3 is 13 residues long. Between the trimmed V and J ends, which lost 6 bases and 6 bases, there was a span of 12 bases.

Broader study findings: Model predictions of ophthalmopathy came a median 6.5 months before onset. Separation of ophthalmopathy from stable hyperthyroidism was achieved by a 13 V-J model.

Sequencing was performed on blood. This clonotype was sampled from a man aged 40-49 years with Graves' ophthalmopathy. The chain recombines TRBV2 with TRBJ2-1; TRBD2 might be the D (5 bases). DNA of the CDR3: TGTGCCAGCAGGGGCGGACTCGGCAATGAGCAGTTCTTC. It translates to CASRGGLGNEQFF.